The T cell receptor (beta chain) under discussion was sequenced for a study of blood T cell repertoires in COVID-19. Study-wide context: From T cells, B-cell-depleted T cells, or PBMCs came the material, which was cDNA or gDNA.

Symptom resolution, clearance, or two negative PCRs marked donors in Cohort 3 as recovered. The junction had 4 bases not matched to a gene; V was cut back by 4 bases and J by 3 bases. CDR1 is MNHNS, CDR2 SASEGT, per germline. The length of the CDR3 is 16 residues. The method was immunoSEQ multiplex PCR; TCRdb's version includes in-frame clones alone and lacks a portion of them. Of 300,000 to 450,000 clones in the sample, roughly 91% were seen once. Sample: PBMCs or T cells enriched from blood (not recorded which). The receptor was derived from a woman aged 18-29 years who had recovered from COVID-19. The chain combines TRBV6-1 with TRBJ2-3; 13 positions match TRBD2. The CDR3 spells CASSALLAGGTDTQYF. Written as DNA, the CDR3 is TGTGCCAGCAGTGCCCTACTAGCGGGGGGGACAGATACGCAGTATTTT.